The rows below give T cell receptor beta chains drawn from one sample of a study of T cells in Graves' hyperthyroidism and ophthalmopathy. Each CDR3 protein gets one entry after TCRdb re-called the multiplex PCR reads with MiXCR. The table shows around 280,000 distinct CDR3 sequences, with about an eighth occurring only once. Sequencing was carried out using blood. These receptors originate from a woman between 40 and 50 years old with Graves' hyperthyroidism. Both conserved end residues are part of each CDR3. A D gene is named only where the DNA matches it firmly. Clone size, where shown, is once, few, many, or a class for clones that have expanded.

len	v_gene	j_gene	d_gene	abundance	CDR3aa	CDR3nt
14	TRBV11-1	TRBJ2-1	NA	many	CASSRLRSYNEQFF	TGTGCCAGCAGCCGGCTGCGCTCCTACAATGAGCAGTTCTTC
10	TRBV28	TRBJ2-3	NA	many	CASSTDTQYF	TGTGCCAGCTCCACAGATACGCAGTATTTT
16	TRBV20-1	TRBJ1-1	NA	NA	CSARGTAFSANTEAFF	TGCAGTGCTAGAGGGACGGCGTTTTCAGCGAACACTGAAGCTTTCTTT
14	TRBV27	TRBJ1-2	NA	many	CASSLWGRGNGYTF	TGTGCCAGCAGTTTATGGGGACGGGGAAATGGCTACACCTTC
16	TRBV7-9	TRBJ2-1	TRBD2	NA	CASSLARLAGYNEQFF	TGTGCCAGCAGCTTAGCGCGTCTAGCGGGATACAATGAGCAGTTCTTC
14	TRBV12-3/TRBV12-4	TRBJ1-2	NA	many	CASSMSWTDYGYTF	TGTGCCAGCAGCATGAGCTGGACGGACTATGGCTACACCTTC
14	TRBV6-1	TRBJ2-7	NA	many	CASRPRLATSEQYF	TGTGCCAGCAGGCCGCGGCTAGCAACTAGCGAGCAGTACTTC
14	TRBV7-9	TRBJ1-2	NA	NA	CASSLETPEGGYTF	TGTGCCAGCAGCTTAGAGACGCCGGAGGGGGGCTACACCTTC
16	TRBV24-1	TRBJ2-5	NA	NA	CATSDLLGHGAETQYF	TGTGCCACCAGTGATTTGCTGGGACACGGAGCTGAGACCCAGTACTTC
15	TRBV14	TRBJ1-1	NA	few	CASSHGRGVDTEAFF	TGTGCCAGCAGCCACGGAAGGGGGGTAGACACTGAAGCTTTCTTT
16	TRBV28	TRBJ1-5	TRBD1	many	CASSLWGQGPSQPQHF	TGTGCCAGCAGTTTATGGGGACAGGGCCCATCACAGCCCCAGCATTTT
15	TRBV3-1	TRBJ2-3	NA	many	CASSQEGQLSDTQYF	TGTGCCAGCAGCCAAGAAGGACAACTTTCAGATACGCAGTATTTT
13	TRBV2	TRBJ1-1	NA	many	CASSETGGTEAFF	TGTGCCAGCAGTGAGACGGGAGGAACTGAAGCTTTCTTT
12	TRBV29-1	TRBJ2-5	TRBD1	many	CSVAGTGPGQYF	TGCAGCGTAGCCGGGACAGGGCCCGGTCAGTACTTC
12	TRBV12-3/TRBV12-4	TRBJ1-4	NA	many	CASSPVKEKLFF	TGTGCCAGCAGCCCCGTAAAGGAAAAACTGTTTTTT
19	TRBV27	TRBJ2-7	NA	many	CASSFSWDTLDGLSYEQYF	TGTGCCAGCAGTTTCTCTTGGGACACCTTAGACGGGCTATCCTATGAGCAGTACTTC
15	TRBV12-3/TRBV12-4	TRBJ1-2	NA	many	CASTGRVLANYGYTF	TGTGCCAGCACCGGCCGGGTCTTAGCTAACTATGGCTACACCTTC
14	TRBV5-1	TRBJ2-6	NA	few	CASTSGSGANVLTF	TGCGCCAGCACGTCGGGCTCTGGGGCCAACGTCCTGACTTTC
15	TRBV30	TRBJ2-7	TRBD2	many	CAWAALAGGLYEQYF	TGTGCCTGGGCCGCACTAGCGGGAGGACTCTACGAGCAGTACTTC
13	TRBV10-3	TRBJ2-7	NA	many	CAISGRLEGEQYF	TGTGCCATCAGTGGTCGACTAGAAGGCGAGCAGTACTTC
14	TRBV4-1	TRBJ2-7	NA	many	CASSQEALPNEQYF	TGCGCCAGCAGCCAAGAAGCCCTACCGAACGAGCAGTACTTC
13	TRBV30	TRBJ1-1	NA	many	CAWGGDFNTEAFF	TGTGCCTGGGGAGGGGACTTTAACACTGAAGCTTTCTTT
16	TRBV15	TRBJ1-5	NA	many	CATSRERGSWGQPQHF	TGTGCCACCAGCAGAGAGAGAGGAAGCTGGGGGCAGCCCCAGCATTTT
14	TRBV6-1	TRBJ1-5	NA	many	CASSENPGNQPQHF	TGTGCCAGCAGTGAAAACCCAGGGAATCAGCCCCAGCATTTT